This T cell receptor (beta chain) was recovered during a study of cytomegalovirus exposure and HLA in healthy donors. Study-level findings and limits: TCR beta chains numbering under 200 were designated cytomegalovirus-associated.

Using immunoSEQ multiplex PCR, the repertoire was profiled, and TCRdb retains in-frame clones only, with some absent. The table lists 260,000 or so clones, more than 75% of them singletons, with approximately 0.88% in the top ten. V was pared by 2 bases and J by 3 bases, with 4 bases of the junction left unmatched. From germline, CDR1 is KGHSH and CDR2 LQKENI. The CDR3 is 15 amino acids. Details on this clone: As yet, its antigen is unknown.

This sequence was found in a woman between 18 and 29 years old in good health and CMV-seronegative. The chain combines TRBV18 with TRBJ1-1; 9 bases align to TRBD1. The sample taken for sequencing was PBMCs. The CDR3 nucleotides are TGTGCCAGCTCACCAAAGACAGGGGGTTACACTGAAGCTTTCTTT. Encoded protein: CASSPKTGGYTEAFF.